This T cell receptor (beta chain) was identified during a study of CD4 T cells in relation to SARS-CoV-2 and coronaviruses. The overall study: After roughly ten days of antigen culture, PBMC TCR beta CDR3s were sequenced.

Unexposed donor CD4+ T cells date from about 2011-2018, before the COVID-19 pandemic. CD4+ T cells were isolated from the cells after nine to eleven days of culture. Fresh IL-2 medium replaced half the medium on days 3 and 7. The data were produced by immunoSEQ multiplex PCR, yet TCRdb's version contains in-frame clones alone and is incomplete. The sample records 20,000 to 25,000 clones, 74% being singletons. Regarding this clone: Its antigen is undetermined.

The specimen was CD4+ T cells from PBMCs, cultured in vitro. This receptor was identified in a human donor in good health.

The CDR3 DNA follows: TGTGCCAGCTCACCAACAGGGGCGCAAGACTATGGCTACACCTTC. Translation: CASSPTGAQDYGYTF. V gene TRBV18 combines with J gene TRBJ1-2; 7 nucleotides match TRBD1. The CDR3 length is 15 residues. Germline V lookup: CDR1 KGHSH, CDR2 LQKENI. V dropped 2 bases and J dropped 3; count of bases not matched to a gene: 6.